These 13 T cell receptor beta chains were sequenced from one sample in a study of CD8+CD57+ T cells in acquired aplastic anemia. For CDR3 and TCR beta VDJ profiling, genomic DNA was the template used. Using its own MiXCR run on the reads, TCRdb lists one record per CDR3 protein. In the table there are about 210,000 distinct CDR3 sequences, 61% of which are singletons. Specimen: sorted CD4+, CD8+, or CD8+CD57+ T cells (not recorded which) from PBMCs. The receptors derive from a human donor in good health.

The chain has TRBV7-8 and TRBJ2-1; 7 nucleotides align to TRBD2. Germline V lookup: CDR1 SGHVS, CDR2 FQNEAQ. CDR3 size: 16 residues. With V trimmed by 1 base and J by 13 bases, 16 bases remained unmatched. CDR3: CASSLGREEAYSEQFF. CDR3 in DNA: TGTGCCAGCAGCTTAGGTCGGGAGGAGGCCTACAGTGAACAGTTCTTC. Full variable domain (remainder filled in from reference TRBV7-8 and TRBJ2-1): GAGVSQSPRYKVAKRGQDVALRCDPISGHVSLFWYQQALGQGPEFLTYFQNEAQLDKSGLPSDRFFAERPEGSVSTLKIQRTQQEDSAVYLCASSLGREEAYSEQFFGPGTRLTVL.

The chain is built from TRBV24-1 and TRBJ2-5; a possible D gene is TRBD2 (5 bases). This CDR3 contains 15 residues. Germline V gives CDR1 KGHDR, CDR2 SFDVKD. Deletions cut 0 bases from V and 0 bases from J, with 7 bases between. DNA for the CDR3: TGTGCCACCAGTGATTTGCGAGGGAACCAAGAGACCCAGTACTTC. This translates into CATSDLRGNQETQYF.

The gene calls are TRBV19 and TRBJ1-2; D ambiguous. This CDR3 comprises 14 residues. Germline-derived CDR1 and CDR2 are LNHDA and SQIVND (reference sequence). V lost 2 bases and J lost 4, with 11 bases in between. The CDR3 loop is CASSITEGAYGYTF. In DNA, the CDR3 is TGTGCCAGTAGTATAACGGAAGGAGCCTATGGCTACACCTTC.

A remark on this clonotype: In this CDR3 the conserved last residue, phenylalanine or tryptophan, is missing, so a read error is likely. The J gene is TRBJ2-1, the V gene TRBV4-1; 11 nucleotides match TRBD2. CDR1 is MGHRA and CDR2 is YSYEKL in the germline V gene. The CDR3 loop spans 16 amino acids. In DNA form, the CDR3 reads TGTGCCAGCAGCCAAGAACATAGCGGGGGGGTGAATGAGCAGTTCCTC. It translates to CASSQEHSGGVNEQFL.

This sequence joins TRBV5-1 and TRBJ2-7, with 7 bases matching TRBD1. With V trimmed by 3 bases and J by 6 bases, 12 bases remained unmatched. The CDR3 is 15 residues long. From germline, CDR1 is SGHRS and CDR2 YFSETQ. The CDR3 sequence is CASSSTLTGYSEQYF. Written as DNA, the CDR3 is TGCGCCAGCAGCTCTACTCTGACAGGGTACAGCGAGCAGTACTTC.

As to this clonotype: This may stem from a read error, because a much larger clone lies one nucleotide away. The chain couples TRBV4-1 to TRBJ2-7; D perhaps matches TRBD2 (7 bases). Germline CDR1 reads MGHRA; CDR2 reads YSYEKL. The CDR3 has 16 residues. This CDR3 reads CASSQDPAGAAYERYF. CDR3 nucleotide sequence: TGCGCCAGCAGCCAAGATCCTGCGGGGGCGGCCTACGAGCGGTACTTC.

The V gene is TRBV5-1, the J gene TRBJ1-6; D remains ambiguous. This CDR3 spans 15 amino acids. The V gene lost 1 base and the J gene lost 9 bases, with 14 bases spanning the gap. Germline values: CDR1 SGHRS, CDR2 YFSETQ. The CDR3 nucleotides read TGCGCCAGCAGCTTGACTCCCCCTGAAGGTTCACCCCTCCACTTT. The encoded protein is CASSLTPPEGSPLHF.

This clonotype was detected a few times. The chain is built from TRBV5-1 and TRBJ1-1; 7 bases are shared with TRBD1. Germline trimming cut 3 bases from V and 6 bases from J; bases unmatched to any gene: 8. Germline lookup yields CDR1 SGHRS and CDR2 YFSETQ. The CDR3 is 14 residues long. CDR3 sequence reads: CASSSTGVGAEAFF. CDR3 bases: TGCGCCAGCAGCTCAACAGGGGTGGGAGCTGAAGCTTTCTTT.

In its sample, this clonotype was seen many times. For the CDR3, the DNA is TGTGCCAGCAGCGCCCACCCCTCAGACTTTTCCGGGGAGCTGTTTTTT. Its translation is CASSAHPSDFSGELFF. The gene calls are TRBV7-9 and TRBJ2-2; no clear D. The germline gives CDR1 SEHNR, CDR2 FQNEAQ (reference sequence). This CDR3 region has 16 residues. V was shortened by 5 bases and J by 6 bases, with 19 bases between the two germline ends.

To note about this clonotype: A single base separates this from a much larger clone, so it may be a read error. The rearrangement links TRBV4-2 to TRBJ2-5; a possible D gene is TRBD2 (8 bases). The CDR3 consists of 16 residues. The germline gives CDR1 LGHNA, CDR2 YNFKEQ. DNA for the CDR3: TGTGCCAGCAGCAAAGATCAGGGGGGCGGGGGGGAGACCCAGTACTTC. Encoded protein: CASSKDQGGGGETQYF.

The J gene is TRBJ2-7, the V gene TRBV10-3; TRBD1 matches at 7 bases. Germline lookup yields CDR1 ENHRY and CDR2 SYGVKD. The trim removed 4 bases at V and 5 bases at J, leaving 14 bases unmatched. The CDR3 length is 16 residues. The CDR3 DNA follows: TGTGCCATCAGTGGAGACAGGGCCCGAGTCTTGGACGAGCAGTACTTC. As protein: CAISGDRARVLDEQYF.

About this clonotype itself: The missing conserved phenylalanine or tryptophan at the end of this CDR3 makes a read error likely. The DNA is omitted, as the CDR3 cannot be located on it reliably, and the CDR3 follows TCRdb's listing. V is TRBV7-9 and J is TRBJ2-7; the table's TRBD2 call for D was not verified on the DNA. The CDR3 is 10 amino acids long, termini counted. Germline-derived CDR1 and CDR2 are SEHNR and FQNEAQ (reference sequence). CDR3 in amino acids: CASSDAGANT.

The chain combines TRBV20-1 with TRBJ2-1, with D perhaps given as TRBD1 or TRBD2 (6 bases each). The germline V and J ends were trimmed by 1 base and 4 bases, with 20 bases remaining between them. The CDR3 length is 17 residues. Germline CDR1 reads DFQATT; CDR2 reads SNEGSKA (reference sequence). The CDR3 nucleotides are TGCAGTGCTAGAGGGAGGGGGGCGAACGGGTTGTACAATGAGCAGTTCTTC. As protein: CSARGRGANGLYNEQFF.